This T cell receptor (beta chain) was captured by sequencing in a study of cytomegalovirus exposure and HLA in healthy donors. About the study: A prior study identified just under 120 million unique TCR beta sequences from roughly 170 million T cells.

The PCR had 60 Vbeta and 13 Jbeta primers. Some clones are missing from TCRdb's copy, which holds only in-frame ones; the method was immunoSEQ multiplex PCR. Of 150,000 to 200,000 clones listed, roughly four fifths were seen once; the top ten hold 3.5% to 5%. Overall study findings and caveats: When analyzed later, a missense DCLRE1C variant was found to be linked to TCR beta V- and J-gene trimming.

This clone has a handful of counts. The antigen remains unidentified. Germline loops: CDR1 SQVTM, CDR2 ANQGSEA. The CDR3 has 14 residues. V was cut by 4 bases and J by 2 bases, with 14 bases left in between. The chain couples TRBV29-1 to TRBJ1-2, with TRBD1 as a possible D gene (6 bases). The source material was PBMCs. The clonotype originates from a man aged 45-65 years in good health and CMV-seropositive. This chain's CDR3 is CSVVGRGRNYGYTF. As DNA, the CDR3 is TGCAGCGTTGTAGGCAGGGGTAGGAACTATGGCTACACCTTC.